This TCR beta chain originates from a study of cytomegalovirus exposure and HLA in healthy donors. Looking at the study overall: Earlier findings included 100 million to 130 million unique TCR beta sequences obtained from 150 million to 200 million T cells.

CDR3 length: 13 amino acids. Germline lookup yields CDR1 MDHEN and CDR2 SYDVKM. The V and J ends lost 6 bases and 0 bases respectively, with 8 bases between them. Comment on this clone: What it recognizes is unknown.

General study findings and limits: Some V segments could not be told apart, so they were left out, TRBV6-2 and TRBV6-3 among them. A missense DCLRE1C variant was associated with V- and J-gene trimming of TCR beta chains in a later analysis, and an independent cohort replicated the association. Reportedly, diagnosis of cytomegalovirus status by the classifier showed high specificity and sensitivity.

Primers: 60 Vbeta forward and 13 Jbeta reverse. Data came from immunoSEQ multiplex PCR; TCRdb stores just in-frame clones and leaves some out. The repertoire consists of about 38,000 clones, with over 60% occurring once and the leading ten covering around 7%. Specimen: PBMCs. This chain connects TRBV28 to TRBJ1-1; D is ambiguous. This sequence originates from a man between 25 and 39 years old in good health and CMV-seronegative. CDR3 in amino acids: CASRTVMNTEAFF. The CDR3 nucleotides read TGTGCCAGCAGAACAGTCATGAACACTGAAGCTTTCTTT.